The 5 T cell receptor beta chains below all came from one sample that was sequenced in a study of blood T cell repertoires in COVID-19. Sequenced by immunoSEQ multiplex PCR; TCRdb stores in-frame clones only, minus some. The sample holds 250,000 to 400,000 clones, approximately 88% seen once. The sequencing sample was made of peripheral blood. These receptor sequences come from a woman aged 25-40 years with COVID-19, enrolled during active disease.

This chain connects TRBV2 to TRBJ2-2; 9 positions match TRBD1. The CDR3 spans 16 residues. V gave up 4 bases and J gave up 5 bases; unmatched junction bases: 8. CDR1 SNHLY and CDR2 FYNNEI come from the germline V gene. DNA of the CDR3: TGTGCCAGCAGTGGCCGGGACAGGGTGTTAACCGGGGAGCTGTTTTTT. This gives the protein CASSGRDRVLTGELFF. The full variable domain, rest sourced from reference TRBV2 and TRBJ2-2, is EPEVTQTPSHQVTQMGQEVILRCVPISNHLYFYWYRQILGQKVEFLVSFYNNEISEKSEIFDDQFSVERPDGSNFTLKIRSTKLEDSAMYFCASSGRDRVLTGELFFGEGSRLTVL.

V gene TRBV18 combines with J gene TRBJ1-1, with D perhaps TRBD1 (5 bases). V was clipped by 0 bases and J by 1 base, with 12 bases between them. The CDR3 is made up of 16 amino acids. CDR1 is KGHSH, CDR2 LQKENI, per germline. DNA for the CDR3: TGTGCCAGCTCACCACCGCGTGGGGCGGCGAACACTGAAGCTTTCTTT. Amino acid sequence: CASSPPRGAANTEAFF.

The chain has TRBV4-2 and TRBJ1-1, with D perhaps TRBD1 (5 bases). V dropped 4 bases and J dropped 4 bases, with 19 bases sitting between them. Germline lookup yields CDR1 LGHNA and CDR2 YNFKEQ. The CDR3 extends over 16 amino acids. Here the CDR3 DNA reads TGTGCCAGCAGCCTAGACAAACAGGACGCCCCCACTGAAGCTTTCTTT. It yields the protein CASSLDKQDAPTEAFF.

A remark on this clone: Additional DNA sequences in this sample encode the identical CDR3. CDR3 protein: CASSRQGRTEAFF. The CDR3 bases are TGTGCCAGCAGCCGACAGGGTAGGACTGAAGCTTTCTTT. The chain is built from TRBV2 and TRBJ1-1; 7 bases are shared with TRBD1. The V gene's germline CDR1 is SNHLY and CDR2 FYNNEI. J gave up 5 bases and V 6 bases, and 6 bases lay outside the gene matches. The CDR3 extends over 13 amino acids.

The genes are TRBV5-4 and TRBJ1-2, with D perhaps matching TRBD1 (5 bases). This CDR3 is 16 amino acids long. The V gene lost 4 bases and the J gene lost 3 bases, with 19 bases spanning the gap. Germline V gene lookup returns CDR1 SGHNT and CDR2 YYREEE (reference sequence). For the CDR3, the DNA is TGTGCCAGCAGCGACCCAGCCTGGGGCGCGGACTATGGCTACACCTTC. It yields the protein CASSDPAWGADYGYTF. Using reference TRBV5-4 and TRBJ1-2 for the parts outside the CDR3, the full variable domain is ETGVTQSPTHLIKTRGQQVTLRCSSQSGHNTVSWYQQALGQGPQFIFQYYREEENGRGNFPPRFSGLQFPNYSSELNVNALELDDSALYLCASSDPAWGADYGYTFGSGTRLTVV.